This T cell receptor beta chain came from a study of OX40 agonist ivuxolimab in advanced cancers. Whole-study findings and limits: Certain nonresponding patients likewise had low normalized T-cell clonal expansion.

The assay was immunoSEQ multiplex PCR, and TCRdb's table has in-frame clones only and misses some. The repertoire includes roughly 40,000 clones, 75% to 90% of them detected once, and 4.5% to 6% sits in the top ten. Details on this clone: The antigen is unknown.

The CDR3 consists of 17 residues. V trimming: 4 bases; J trimming: 4 bases; junction bases outside the gene matches: 12. Germline loops: CDR1 SGHRS, CDR2 YFSETQ. The chain carries TRBV5-1 and TRBJ2-2, with 8 bases identical to TRBD1. The specimen was CD4+ or CD8+ T cells sorted from blood, collected in a trial of the OX40 agonist ivuxolimab. The clonotype comes from an adult with an advanced solid tumor such as melanoma, head and neck, liver or kidney cancer. This CDR3 is CASSPAAGGFSTGELFF. CDR3 coding DNA: TGCGCCAGCAGCCCTGCGGCAGGGGGCTTTAGCACCGGGGAGCTGTTTTTT.